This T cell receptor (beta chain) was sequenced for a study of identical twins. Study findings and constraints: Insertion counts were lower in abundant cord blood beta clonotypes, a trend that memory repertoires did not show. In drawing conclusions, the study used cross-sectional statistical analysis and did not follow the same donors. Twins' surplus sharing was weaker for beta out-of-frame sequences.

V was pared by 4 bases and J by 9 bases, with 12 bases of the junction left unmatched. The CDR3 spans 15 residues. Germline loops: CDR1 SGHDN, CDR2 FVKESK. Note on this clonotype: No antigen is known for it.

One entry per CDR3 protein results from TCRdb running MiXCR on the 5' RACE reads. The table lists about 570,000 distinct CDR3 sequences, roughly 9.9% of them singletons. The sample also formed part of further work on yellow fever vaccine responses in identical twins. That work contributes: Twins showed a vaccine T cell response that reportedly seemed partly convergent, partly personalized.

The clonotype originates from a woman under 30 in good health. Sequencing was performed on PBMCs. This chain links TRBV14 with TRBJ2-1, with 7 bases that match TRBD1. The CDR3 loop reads CASSPGQFRGIEQFF. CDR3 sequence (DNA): TGTGCCAGCAGCCCGGGACAGTTTAGGGGAATTGAGCAGTTCTTC.